The 17 T cell receptor beta chains reported below all come from one sample, sequenced in a study of PD-L1 blockade in urothelial cancer (dated by TCRdb to about 2017). Library method: the immunoSEQ multiplex PCR assay. TCRdb took this table from immuneACCESS and kept in-frame rearrangements with V and J called. Such tables lack part of the clones; where checked against another copy, unresolved V genes explain under half of the gap, and the rest is unexplained. The sample table holds tens of thousands of clones, of which roughly 90% were seen once. The top ten constitute roughly 1.6% of the sample. In the paper's terms, the time point label means: pretreatment peripheral blood. The sample in question was PBMCs, obtained around atezolizumab (anti-PD-L1) treatment. Receptors originate from a man in his fifties or sixties with urothelial cancer.

The V gene is TRBV30, the J gene TRBJ2-1; TRBD2 matches at 16 bases. The germline gives CDR1 GTSNPN, CDR2 SVGIG (reference sequence). This CDR3 comprises 17 residues. With 3 bases clipped from V and 4 bases from J, the junction kept 6 bases outside the gene matches. As DNA, the CDR3 is TGTGCCTGGAGCGAGGGGACTAGCGGGGGGGCTTACAATGAGCAGTTCTTC. It is translated as CAWSEGTSGGAYNEQFF.

This clone was seen once. The chain carries TRBV29-1 and TRBJ1-5; D possibly corresponds to TRBD1 (5 bases). The CDR3 is 13 residues long. The V gene lost 4 bases and the J gene lost 2 bases, with 9 bases spanning the gap. Per the germline V gene, CDR1 is SQVTM and CDR2 is ANQGSEA. CDR3 nucleotides: TGCAGCGTTGGGCAGGGCGGCAATCAGCCCCAGCATTTT. This translates into CSVGQGGNQPQHF. Full variable domain (missing parts from reference TRBV29-1 and TRBJ1-5): SAVISQKPSRDICQRGTSLTIQCQVDSQVTMMFWYRQQPGQSLTLIATANQGSEATYESGFVIDKFPISRPNLTFSTLTVSNMSPEDSSIYLCSVGQGGNQPQHFGDGTRLSIL.

The chain combines TRBV7-2 with TRBJ1-2, with no clear D. In germline, CDR1 is SGHTA, CDR2 FQGNSA. Trimming took 5 bases from V and 4 from J, leaving 11 bases between them. The CDR3 has 13 residues. The CDR3 region is CASSLDLGYGYTF. The CDR3 DNA sequence: TGTGCCAGCAGCCTGGATCTAGGCTATGGCTACACCTTC.

This chain uses TRBV4-2 with TRBJ1-6, with 8 bases fitting TRBD1. V lost 0 bases and J lost 9; bases outside the gene matches: 4. The length of the CDR3 is 15 residues. Germline CDR1 and CDR2: LGHNA and YNFKEQ. The CDR3 nucleotides read TGTGCCAGCAGCCAAGAGGACAGGGCCGGTTCACCCCTCCACTTT. Its protein is CASSQEDRAGSPLHF.

The V gene is TRBV6-6, the J gene TRBJ1-1, with unresolved D. Trimming removed 6 bases from V and 1 base from J, with 12 bases in between. This CDR3 has 14 amino acids. Germline V gene lookup returns CDR1 MNHNY and CDR2 SVGAGI (reference sequence). DNA for the CDR3: TGTGCCAGCAGGCCCCCCCGGGGGAACACTGAAGCTTTCTTT. It encodes CASRPPRGNTEAFF.

The chain combines TRBV5-4 with TRBJ2-7; 10 bases agree with TRBD1. The CDR3 totals 15 residues. J lost 6 bases, V lost 0 bases, and 6 bases had no gene match. Germline-derived CDR1 and CDR2 are SGHNT and YYREEE (reference sequence). CDR3 protein: CASSLGGTGAFEQYF. The CDR3 bases are TGTGCCAGCAGCTTGGGTGGGACAGGGGCGTTCGAGCAGTACTTC.

This chain links TRBV18 with TRBJ2-3; a weak D match, TRBD1 (6 bases). The CDR3 runs 15 residues. From germline, CDR1 is KGHSH and CDR2 LQKENI. The V and J ends lost 4 bases and 0 bases respectively, with 11 bases between them. CDR3 residues: CASSLYRDSTDTQYF. CDR3 coding DNA: TGTGCCAGCTCACTGTACAGGGACAGCACAGATACGCAGTATTTT.

The CDR3 DNA sequence: TGTGCCAGCAGACAACGACTTGGACCCAGGGAAAACTACGAGCAGTACTTC. Its translation is CASRQRLGPRENYEQYF. This chain links TRBV28 with TRBJ2-7, with a weak D call TRBD1 (5 bases). CDR1 MDHEN and CDR2 SYDVKM come from the germline V gene. Trimming took 6 bases from V and 3 from J, leaving 24 bases between them. The CDR3 is 17 residues long.

This clone has more than one count but fewer than ten. The chain joins TRBV18 to TRBJ2-7, with D possibly TRBD1 on 6 matching bases. This CDR3 spans 14 amino acids. Germline loops: CDR1 KGHSH, CDR2 LQKENI. Trimming removed 0 bases at V and 1 base at J, with 7 bases between. The CDR3: CASSPPGQSYEQYF. CDR3 nucleotide sequence: TGTGCCAGCTCACCACCGGGACAATCCTACGAGCAGTACTTC.

This chain uses TRBV7-9 with TRBJ2-2; 7 nucleotides align to TRBD1. The V gene end was trimmed by 5 bases and the J gene end by 8 bases; junction bases not matched to a gene: 5. The CDR3 consists of 13 residues. The V gene's germline CDR1 is SEHNR and CDR2 FQNEAQ (reference sequence). CDR3 residues: CASSQDRPGELFF. The CDR3 DNA sequence: TGTGCCAGCAGCCAGGACAGGCCAGGGGAGCTGTTTTTT.

V usage is TRBV2 and J usage is TRBJ1-1; a weak D match, TRBD1 (5 bases). Germline values: CDR1 SNHLY, CDR2 FYNNEI. The V end lost 4 bases, the J end lost 1 base, and 7 bases lay between the germline ends. This CDR3 is built from 13 residues. In DNA, the CDR3 is TGTGCCAGCAGTGTCGGACAGAACACTGAAGCTTTCTTT. Translated, it gives CASSVGQNTEAFF.

V usage is TRBV5-6 and J usage is TRBJ2-7; 7 nucleotides agree with TRBD1. The germline V gene has CDR1 SGHDT and CDR2 YYEEEE. This CDR3 is built from 12 residues. The V segment lost 4 bases and the J segment 6 bases; nucleotides outside the gene matches: 4. The CDR3: CASSRNRGEQYF. CDR3 DNA sequence: TGTGCCAGCAGCCGAAACAGGGGCGAGCAGTACTTC.

The chain carries TRBV5-6 and TRBJ2-7, with D perhaps matching TRBD1 (7 bases). V lost 3 bases to trimming and J lost 3 bases, with 13 bases between them. In germline, CDR1 is SGHDT, CDR2 YYEEEE. There are 14 residues in the CDR3. CDR3 sequence (DNA): TGTGCCAGCAGCTCTCAGGGGGGAAGCTACGAGCAGTACTTC. It codes for CASSSQGGSYEQYF.

The chain combines TRBV4-3 with TRBJ1-1, with D possibly TRBD1 on 6 matching bases. The CDR3 consists of 13 residues. The V and J ends lost 0 bases and 11 bases respectively, with 13 bases between them. The germline CDR1 and CDR2 sequences are LGHNA and YSLEER. As DNA, the CDR3 is TGCGCCAGCAGCCAAGATCGGGACACTGGGGCTTTCTTT. Encoded protein: CASSQDRDTGAFF.

The chain joins TRBV7-2 to TRBJ2-5, with 9 bases identical to TRBD1. Germline lookup yields CDR1 SGHTA and CDR2 FQGNSA. This CDR3 has 15 amino acids. The junction had 9 bases not matched to a gene; V was cut back by 5 bases and J by 5 bases. CDR3 region: CASSLRGTGQETQYF. The CDR3 DNA reads TGTGCCAGCAGCCTACGAGGGACAGGGCAGGAGACCCAGTACTTC.

In DNA form, the CDR3 reads TGTGCCAGCAGCCAGGTCTTGACAGGGGGGTTCTATGGCTACACCTTC. Amino acids: CASSQVLTGGFYGYTF. The chain recombines TRBV28 with TRBJ1-2; 9 bases agree with TRBD1. This CDR3 is 16 amino acids long. Trimming cost V 6 bases and J 4 bases; bases outside gene matches: 12. Germline CDR1 and CDR2: MDHEN and SYDVKM.

V and J are TRBV6-5 and TRBJ1-1; D call uncertain. Germline V gene lookup returns CDR1 MNHEY and CDR2 SVGAGI. CDR3 size: 15 residues. Trimming took off 7 bases at V and 3 bases at J, with 18 bases between the two ends. The CDR3 coding sequence is TGTGCCAGCACGATTGGTGCGGGGTGGGACACTGAAGCTTTCTTT. It encodes CASTIGAGWDTEAFF.